The clone carrying this T cell receptor beta chain turned up a few times. The antigen remains undetermined. Quantitative 5'-RACE with molecular barcodes was used to make the TCR beta libraries. TCRdb re-called the 5' RACE reads with MiXCR, one entry per CDR3 protein. Among around 150,000 distinct CDR3 sequences, approximately 20% were seen once, and the ten largest hold about 7.8%. Germline CDR1 is SGHRS and CDR2 is YFSETQ. The CDR3 extends over 17 amino acids. Between the trimmed V and J ends, which lost 1 base and 2 bases, there was a span of 15 bases. The record originates from a study of CD8 T cells in ankylosing spondylitis. Findings of the study overall: It appeared that ankylosing spondylitis blood was characterized by a TCR beta motif of 8 or 9 highly homologous variants.

Source material: blood, either unsorted or a sorted T cell fraction (not recorded which). J is TRBJ2-2 and V is TRBV5-1; D not certain. The sequence came from a male donor with ankylosing spondylitis or in good health (not recorded which). CDR3 protein: CASSLTLLAANTGELFF. The DNA of the CDR3 is TGCGCCAGCAGCTTGACTCTGCTGGCGGCAAACACCGGGGAGCTGTTTTTT.